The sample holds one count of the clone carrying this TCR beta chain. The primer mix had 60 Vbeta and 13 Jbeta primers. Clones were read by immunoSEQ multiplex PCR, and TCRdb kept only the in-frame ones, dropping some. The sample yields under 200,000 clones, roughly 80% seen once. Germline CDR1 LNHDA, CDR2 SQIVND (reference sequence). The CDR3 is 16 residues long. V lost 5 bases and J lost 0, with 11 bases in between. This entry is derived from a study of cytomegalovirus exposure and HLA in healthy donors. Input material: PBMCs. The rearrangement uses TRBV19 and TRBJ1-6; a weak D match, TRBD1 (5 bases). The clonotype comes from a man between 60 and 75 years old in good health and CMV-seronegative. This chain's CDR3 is CASSPGWSSYNSPLHF. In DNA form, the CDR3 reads TGTGCCAGTAGTCCAGGGTGGAGCTCCTATAATTCACCCCTCCACTTT.